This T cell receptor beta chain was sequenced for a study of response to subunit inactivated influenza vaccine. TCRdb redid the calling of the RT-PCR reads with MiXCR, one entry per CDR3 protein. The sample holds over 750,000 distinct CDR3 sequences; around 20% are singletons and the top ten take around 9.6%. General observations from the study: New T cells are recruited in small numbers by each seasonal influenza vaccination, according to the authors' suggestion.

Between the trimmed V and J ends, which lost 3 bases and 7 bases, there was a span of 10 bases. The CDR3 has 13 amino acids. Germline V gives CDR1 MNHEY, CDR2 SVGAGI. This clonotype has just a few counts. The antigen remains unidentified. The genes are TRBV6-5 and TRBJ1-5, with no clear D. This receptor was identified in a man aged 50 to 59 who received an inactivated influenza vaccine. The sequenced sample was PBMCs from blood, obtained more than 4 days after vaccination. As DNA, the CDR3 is TGTGCCAGCAGTTATGAGGTAGGGCAGCCCCAGCATTTT. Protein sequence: CASSYEVGQPQHF.